Following are 27 T cell receptor beta chains from one sample sequenced in a study of Ad26.COV2.S vaccination and SARS-CoV-2 variants. Clones were read by immunoSEQ multiplex PCR, and TCRdb kept only the in-frame ones, dropping some. The table shows about 350,000 clones, with around nine tenths occurring only once. Sample treatment: some 19 received Ad26.COV2.S at low or high dose, single or two shots; 5 received placebo; per-sample allocation not given. Samples were taken on day 63 after the first vaccine or placebo injection. The sequencing here drew on peripheral blood, taken in a trial of Ad26.COV2.S vaccine versus placebo. The receptors were gathered from a person between 18 and 65 years old who received the Ad26.COV2.S COVID-19 vaccine or a placebo.

This sequence joins TRBV27 and TRBJ1-5, with D tentatively TRBD1 (5 bases). V was clipped by 1 base and J by 0 bases, with 13 bases between them. Germline V gives CDR1 MNHEY, CDR2 SMNVEV (reference sequence). This CDR3 has 17 amino acids. CDR3 nucleotides: TGTGCCAGCAGTTTATTGGGGACTGCAAATAGCAATCAGCCCCAGCATTTT. Amino acid sequence: CASSLLGTANSNQPQHF.

The chain carries TRBV19 and TRBJ2-3; TRBD2 matches 12 bases. Losses at the gene ends were 10 bases for V and 3 bases for J; bases not matched to a gene: 2. Germline-derived CDR1 and CDR2 are LNHDA and SQIVND (reference sequence). The CDR3 runs to 13 residues. The CDR3 DNA reads as TGTGCCACTCTAGCGGGGGGGACAGATACGCAGTATTTT. This codes for CATLAGGTDTQYF.

In the case of this clone: A much larger clone differs from this one at a single base, so this may be a read error. CDR3 protein: CASSPGTSGYNEQFF. CDR3 nucleotides: TGTGCCAGCAGTCCCGGGACTAGCGGATACAATGAGCAGTTCTTC. The gene calls are TRBV5-4 and TRBJ2-1; TRBD2 aligns across 11 bases. Unmatched junction bases numbered 5, after V lost 5 bases and J lost 4 bases. CDR3 length: 15 residues. CDR1 is SGHNT and CDR2 is YYREEE in the germline V gene (reference sequence). Looking up the rest from reference TRBV5-4 and TRBJ2-1 gives the full variable domain: ETGVTQSPTHLIKTRGQQVTLRCSSQSGHNTVSWYQQALGQGPQFIFQYYREEENGRGNFPPRFSGLQFPNYSSELNVNALELDDSALYLCASSPGTSGYNEQFFGPGTRLTVL.

This chain uses TRBV19 with TRBJ1-3; 7 nucleotides match TRBD1. Trimming removed 8 bases from V and 0 bases from J; junction bases left unmatched: 4. The CDR3 runs 14 residues. Germline values: CDR1 LNHDA, CDR2 SQIVND (reference sequence). CDR3 sequence (DNA): TGTGCCAGTCGGGACAGAGGCTCTGGAAACACCATATATTTT. Encoded protein: CASRDRGSGNTIYF.

The rearrangement uses TRBV5-6 and TRBJ2-1; a possible D gene is TRBD1 (6 bases). Trimming took off 4 bases at V and 6 bases at J, with 11 bases between the two ends. This CDR3 region has 13 residues. CDR1 is SGHDT, CDR2 YYEEEE, per germline. In nucleotides, the CDR3 is TGTGCCAGCAGCAGCACAGGGTTCAATGAGCAGTTCTTC. Translation gives CASSSTGFNEQFF.

Here the CDR3 reads CASRGSRGNQETQYF. The CDR3 DNA follows: TGTGCCAGTAGGGGGTCGCGGGGTAACCAAGAGACCCAGTACTTC. The V call is TRBV19, the J call TRBJ2-5; perhaps TRBD2 as D (6 bases). There are 15 residues in the CDR3. Looked up from germline, CDR1 is LNHDA and CDR2 is SQIVND (reference sequence). V was cut by 6 bases and J by 0 bases, with 14 bases left in between.

The chain is built from TRBV4-2 and TRBJ2-3, with 7 nucleotides matching TRBD1. The germline V gene has CDR1 LGHNA and CDR2 YNFKEQ. V was pared by 3 bases and J by 0 bases, with 9 bases of the junction left unmatched. The CDR3 totals 17 residues. In DNA, the CDR3 is TGTGCCAGCAGCCACCCTAATAGGGACAGTAGCACAGATACGCAGTATTTT. It is translated as CASSHPNRDSSTDTQYF.

This clone was detected once. This chain uses TRBV27 with TRBJ2-7; 9 nucleotides agree with TRBD2. The CDR3 has 13 residues. The V segment lost 6 bases and the J segment 3 bases; nucleotides outside the gene matches: 3. CDR1 is MNHEY, CDR2 SMNVEV, per germline (reference sequence). CDR3: CASRPSGVYEQYF. The CDR3 DNA is TGTGCCAGCAGACCTAGCGGGGTCTACGAGCAGTACTTC.

This rearrangement joins TRBV15 to TRBJ2-2; TRBD1 or TRBD2 may be the D gene (6 bases each). The CDR3 is 16 amino acids. V lost 0 bases to trimming and J lost 1 base, with 9 bases between them. CDR1 is LNHNV and CDR2 is YYDKDF in the germline V gene (reference sequence). The CDR3 loop reads CATSRDRGLNTGELFF. The CDR3 coding sequence is TGTGCCACCAGCAGAGACAGGGGACTGAACACCGGGGAGCTGTTTTTT.

The chain recombines TRBV27 with TRBJ2-2, with 7 bases aligning to TRBD1. Germline loops: CDR1 MNHEY, CDR2 SMNVEV (reference sequence). Trimming cost V 6 bases and J 0 bases; bases outside gene matches: 4. CDR3 length: 15 residues. The CDR3 DNA reads TGTGCCAGCAGGCGACAGGGTTCGAACACCGGGGAGCTGTTTTTT. As protein: CASRRQGSNTGELFF.

The chain uses TRBV5-4 and TRBJ2-1; tentatively, D is TRBD1 (6 bases). The V and J ends lost 4 bases and 5 bases respectively, with 7 bases between them. The CDR3 is made up of 12 amino acids. Germline CDR1 reads SGHNT; CDR2 reads YYREEE (reference sequence). CDR3 DNA: TGTGCCAGCAGCCGGGACAACAATGAGCAGTTCTTC. This encodes CASSRDNNEQFF. Combining the CDR3 with reference TRBV5-4 and TRBJ2-1 gives the whole variable domain ETGVTQSPTHLIKTRGQQVTLRCSSQSGHNTVSWYQQALGQGPQFIFQYYREEENGRGNFPPRFSGLQFPNYSSELNVNALELDDSALYLCASSRDNNEQFFGPGTRLTVL.

The chain uses TRBV5-1 and TRBJ1-4; 8 bases fit TRBD1. This CDR3 is built from 15 residues. Germline CDR1 reads SGHRS; CDR2 reads YFSETQ. With 1 base clipped from V and 9 bases from J, the junction kept 8 bases outside the gene matches. The CDR3 nucleotides read TGCGCCAGCAGCTTGTTCGGACAGGGTTCTCAAAAACTGTTTTTT. As protein: CASSLFGQGSQKLFF.

The V gene is TRBV29-1, the J gene TRBJ1-4, with 9 bases fitting TRBD1. The V gene's germline CDR1 is SQVTM and CDR2 ANQGSEA. There are 12 residues in the CDR3. CDR3: CSAGQGNEKLFF. The CDR3 DNA sequence: TGCAGTGCCGGACAGGGGAATGAAAAACTGTTTTTT.

This clone has just a few counts. The V and J genes are TRBV28 and TRBJ1-5; D is unclear. This CDR3 spans 13 amino acids. Germline values: CDR1 MDHEN, CDR2 SYDVKM. Between the trimmed V and J ends, which lost 8 bases and 0 bases, there was a span of 8 bases. The CDR3, as DNA: TGTGCCAGCTTATTTGATAGCAATCAGCCCCAGCATTTT. It codes for CASLFDSNQPQHF.

The chain couples TRBV7-2 to TRBJ2-5, with 13 bases fitting TRBD2. The CDR3 spans 15 residues. The V gene end was trimmed by 6 bases and the J gene end by 5 bases; junction bases not matched to a gene: 6. CDR1 and CDR2 from the germline V gene are SGHTA and FQGNSA. The DNA for the CDR3 is TGTGCCAGCAGAGCCACTAGCGGGGGGGCTGAGACCCAGTACTTC. This translates into CASRATSGGAETQYF.

The rearrangement joins TRBV18 to TRBJ1-2, with a possible D match to TRBD1 (5 bases). V was pared by 0 bases and J by 7 bases, with 15 bases between. CDR3 length: 15 residues. The germline V gene has CDR1 KGHSH and CDR2 LQKENI. The CDR3 coding sequence is TGTGCCAGCTCACCACCGGGGGACTCGGGTCGTGGCTACACCTTC. Its translation is CASSPPGDSGRGYTF.

This clone came up a few times. V usage is TRBV6-2 or TRBV6-3 and J usage is TRBJ2-3, with D perhaps matching TRBD2 (6 bases). V was clipped by 5 bases and J by 3 bases, with 15 bases between them. There are 15 residues in the CDR3. Germline V lookup: CDR1 MNHEY, CDR2 SVGEGT. The CDR3 DNA reads TGTGCCAGCAGTCTCGGGACTCCACAAACAGATACGCAGTATTTT. Translated, it gives CASSLGTPQTDTQYF.

V is TRBV19 and J is TRBJ1-5; 8 positions agree with TRBD1. The CDR3 consists of 15 residues. CDR1 is LNHDA, CDR2 SQIVND, per germline (reference sequence). Unmatched junction bases numbered 5, after V lost 5 bases and J lost 2 bases. The CDR3 region is CASSPQTGGNQPQHF. DNA for the CDR3: TGTGCCAGTAGTCCTCAGACAGGGGGCAATCAGCCCCAGCATTTT.

The chain is built from TRBV21-1 and TRBJ1-5; the table's D call, TRBD1, was not checked against the DNA. TRBV21-1 is marked as a pseudogene. The CDR3 has 16 residues. The chain's CDR3 is CASSFRTGTDNQPQHF. CDR3 coding DNA: TGTGCCAGCAGCTTCCGGACCGGGACAGACAATCAGCCCCAGCATTTT.

Concerning this clone itself: The same CDR3 arises from other DNA sequences in this sample as well. The chain is built from TRBV28 and TRBJ1-1; the match to TRBD1 covers 7 bases. The CDR3 consists of 14 residues. In germline, CDR1 is MDHEN, CDR2 SYDVKM. The trim removed 4 bases at V and 0 bases at J, leaving 2 bases unmatched. The DNA for the CDR3 is TGTGCCAGCAGTTCGACAGGGCTGAACACTGAAGCTTTCTTT. It encodes CASSSTGLNTEAFF.

The chain carries TRBV18 and TRBJ2-5, with TRBD1 identical over 7 bases. This CDR3 is 15 amino acids long. Germline trimming cut 4 bases from V and 4 bases from J; bases unmatched to any gene: 9. CDR1 and CDR2 (germline): KGHSH, LQKENI. CDR3 in amino acids: CASSLKADRAETQYF. DNA for the CDR3: TGTGCCAGCTCACTAAAGGCAGACAGGGCAGAGACCCAGTACTTC.

Turning to this clone: The same CDR3 is also encoded by other DNA sequences in this sample. The gene calls are TRBV7-9 and TRBJ2-1; 10 positions agree with TRBD1. Germline loops: CDR1 SEHNR, CDR2 FQNEAQ (reference sequence). CDR3 size: 15 residues. Trimming cost V 3 bases and J 3 bases; bases outside gene matches: 2. CDR3 in DNA: TGTGCCAGCAGCTTCGACAGGGGGCTCTACAATGAGCAGTTCTTC. Amino acids: CASSFDRGLYNEQFF.

The genes are TRBV9 and TRBJ2-7; no firm D call. From germline, CDR1 is SGDLS and CDR2 YYNGEE. V lost 3 bases and J lost 0, with 10 bases in between. CDR3 length: 14 residues. CDR3 in DNA: TGTGCCAGCAGCGCCGAGCCTAGCTCCTACGAGCAGTACTTC. Protein product: CASSAEPSSYEQYF.

The rearrangement joins TRBV6-6 to TRBJ1-1; D perhaps matches TRBD1 (6 bases). This CDR3 comprises 15 residues. The V and J ends lost 5 bases and 3 bases respectively, with 16 bases between them. Germline CDR1 is MNHNY and CDR2 is SVGAGI (reference sequence). CDR3 region: CASSTRGRRDTEAFF. Here the CDR3 DNA reads TGTGCCAGCAGTACCCGGGGGCGCAGGGACACTGAAGCTTTCTTT.

The rearrangement uses TRBV11-2 and TRBJ2-3; possibly TRBD2 for D (5 bases). From germline, CDR1 is SGHAT and CDR2 FQNNGV. The CDR3 consists of 13 residues. Trimming pared 3 bases from V and 1 base from J, leaving 5 bases between. CDR3 DNA sequence: TGTGCCAGCAGCTTGGAGGGCACAGATACGCAGTATTTT. As protein: CASSLEGTDTQYF. Combining the CDR3 with reference TRBV11-2 and TRBJ2-3 gives the whole variable domain EAGVAQSPRYKIIEKRQSVAFWCNPISGHATLYWYQQILGQGPKLLIQFQNNGVVDDSQLPKDRFSAERLKGVDSTLKIQPAKLEDSAVYLCASSLEGTDTQYFGPGTRLTVL.

J is TRBJ1-1 and V is TRBV19; D is possibly TRBD1 (6 bases). Germline V lookup: CDR1 LNHDA, CDR2 SQIVND (reference sequence). The CDR3 has 15 amino acids. Trimming took off 2 bases at V and 4 bases at J, with 14 bases between the two ends. CDR3 in amino acids: CASSIREGVSTEAFF. The CDR3 DNA is TGTGCCAGTAGTATAAGGGAGGGGGTAAGCACTGAAGCTTTCTTT.

This clone was detected only once. The same CDR3 arises from other DNA sequences in this sample as well. V is TRBV4-3 and J is TRBJ2-7; 8 nucleotides align to TRBD2. Germline lookup yields CDR1 LGHNA and CDR2 YSLEER. This CDR3 is built from 15 residues. J was trimmed by 2 bases and V by 1 base; bases with no gene match: 4. CDR3 nucleotides: TGCGCCAGCAGCCAAGTTCTAGCGGGCCCCTACGAGCAGTACTTC. Protein product: CASSQVLAGPYEQYF.